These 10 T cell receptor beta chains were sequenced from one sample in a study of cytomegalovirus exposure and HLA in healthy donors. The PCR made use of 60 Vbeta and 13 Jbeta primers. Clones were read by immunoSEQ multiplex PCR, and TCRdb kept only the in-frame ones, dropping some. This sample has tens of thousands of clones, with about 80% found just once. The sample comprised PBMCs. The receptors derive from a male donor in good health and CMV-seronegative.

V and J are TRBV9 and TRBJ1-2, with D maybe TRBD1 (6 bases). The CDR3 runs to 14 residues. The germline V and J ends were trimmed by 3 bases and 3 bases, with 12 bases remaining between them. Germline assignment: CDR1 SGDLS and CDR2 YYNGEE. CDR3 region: CASSGGTLHYGYTF. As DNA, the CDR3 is TGTGCCAGCAGCGGAGGGACATTACACTATGGCTACACCTTC.

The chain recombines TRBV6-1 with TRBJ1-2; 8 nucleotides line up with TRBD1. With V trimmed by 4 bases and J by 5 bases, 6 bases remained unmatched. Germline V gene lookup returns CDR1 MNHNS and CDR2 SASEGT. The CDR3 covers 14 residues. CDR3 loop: CASSAIQGAYGYTF. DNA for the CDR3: TGTGCCAGCAGTGCGATTCAGGGGGCATATGGCTACACCTTC.

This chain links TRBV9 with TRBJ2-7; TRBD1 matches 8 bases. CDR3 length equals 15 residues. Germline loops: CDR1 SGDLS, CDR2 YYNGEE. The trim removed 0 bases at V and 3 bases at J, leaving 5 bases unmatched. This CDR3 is CASSVGVTGDYEQYF. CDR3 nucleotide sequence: TGTGCCAGCAGCGTAGGCGTGACAGGGGACTACGAGCAGTACTTC.

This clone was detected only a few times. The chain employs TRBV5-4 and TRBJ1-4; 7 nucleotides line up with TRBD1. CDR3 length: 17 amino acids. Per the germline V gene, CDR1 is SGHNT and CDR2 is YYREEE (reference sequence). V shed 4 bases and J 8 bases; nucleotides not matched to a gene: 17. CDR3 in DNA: TGTGCCAGCAGCAAGGAGGGGGCGAGGGCTCGTCCGGAAAAACTGTTTTTT. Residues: CASSKEGARARPEKLFF.

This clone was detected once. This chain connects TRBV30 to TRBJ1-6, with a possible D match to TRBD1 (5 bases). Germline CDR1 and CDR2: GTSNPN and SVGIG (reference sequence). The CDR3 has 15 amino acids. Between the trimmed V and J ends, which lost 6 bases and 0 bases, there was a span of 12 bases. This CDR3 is CACFTGSSYNSPLHF. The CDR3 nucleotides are TGTGCCTGTTTTACAGGAAGCTCCTATAATTCACCCCTCCACTTT.

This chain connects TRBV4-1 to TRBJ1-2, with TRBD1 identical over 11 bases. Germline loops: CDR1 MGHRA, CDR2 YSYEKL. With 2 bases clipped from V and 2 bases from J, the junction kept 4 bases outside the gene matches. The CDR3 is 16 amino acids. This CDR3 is CASSQRTGGRNYGYTF. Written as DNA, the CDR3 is TGCGCCAGCAGCCAAAGGACAGGGGGCAGGAACTATGGCTACACCTTC.

CDR3: CASSLSGGDKETQYF. In DNA, the CDR3 is TGCGCCAGCAGCTTGAGCGGGGGGGATAAAGAGACCCAGTACTTC. J is TRBJ2-5 and V is TRBV5-1; 10 bases line up with TRBD2. CDR1 is SGHRS, CDR2 YFSETQ, per germline. The CDR3 is made up of 15 amino acids. V gave up 1 base and J gave up 3 bases; unmatched junction bases: 3.

CDR3 DNA: TGCGCCAGCAGCTACGGATTATGGGACAGGGAAGGTCGGTCTAACTATGGCTACACCTTC. Encoded protein: CASSYGLWDREGRSNYGYTF. The chain has TRBV5-1 and TRBJ1-2, with 9 bases aligning to TRBD1. Germline V gives CDR1 SGHRS, CDR2 YFSETQ. With 3 bases clipped from V and 0 bases from J, the junction kept 18 bases outside the gene matches. The CDR3 has 20 amino acids.

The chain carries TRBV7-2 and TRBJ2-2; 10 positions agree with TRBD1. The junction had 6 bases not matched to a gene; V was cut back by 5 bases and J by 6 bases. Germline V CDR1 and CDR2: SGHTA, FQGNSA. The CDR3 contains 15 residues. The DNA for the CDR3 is TGTGCCAGCAGCCGGACCGGGACAGGGGCCGGGGAGCTGTTTTTT. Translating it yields CASSRTGTGAGELFF.

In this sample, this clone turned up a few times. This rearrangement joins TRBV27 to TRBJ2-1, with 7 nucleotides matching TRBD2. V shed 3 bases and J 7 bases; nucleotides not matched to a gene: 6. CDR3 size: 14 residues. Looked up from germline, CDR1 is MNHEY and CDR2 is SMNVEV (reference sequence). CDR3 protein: CASSFNVGRNEQFF. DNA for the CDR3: TGTGCCAGCAGTTTTAACGTCGGGAGGAATGAGCAGTTCTTC.